What follows is one TCR beta chain and its context. The antigen it binds to is not known. No much larger clone exists at a distance of one base, and base qualities are not known. These data belong to a study of shared clonotypes between healthy human individuals (dated by TCRdb to about 2020). For the wider study: A couple of women and a few men aged 18 to 49 years were included in the cohort. Leukapheresis yielded between about 0.9 and 9.5 billion PBMCs per donor. Blood TCR repertoires of five healthy adults were deeply sequenced to estimate repertoire size and the extent of clonotype sharing between individuals. Libraries were prepared and TCR repertoires were sequenced by different laboratories using diverse techniques, in order to increase sequencing depth and limit assay-specific biases. For each donor, CD4 naive and CD4 memory were each given three plates, CD8 naive was given two plates, and CD8 memory was given one plate.

Trimming takes 6 bases from V and 12 bases from J, and the germline ends sit 12 bases apart. From a lookup of the germline V gene, CDR1 and CDR2 are SGHAT and FQNNGV. The CDR3 measures 11 amino acids from cysteine to phenylalanine. CDR3 DNA only is kept here, 33 bases in frame from base 1. The research as a whole found: When a handful of donors were compared, the shared fraction of clonotypes was around 5% for naive CD4, about 4% for naive CD8, roughly 2.5% for memory CD4, and 0.35% to 0.4% for memory CD8. Rarefaction of sorted-subset datasets indicated incomplete sequencing despite the large sequencing depth. Clonotypes shared by all four sorted-subset donors showed higher generation probabilities than non-shared clonotypes. Estimated clonotype richness was generally larger for naive than for memory subsets. Because the study included a small number of donors, the genetic and exposure-history diversity represented was limited. Pairwise subsampling indicated that sequencing depth was expected to affect the degree of clonotype sharing among donors. Sampling was restricted to blood, and TCR repertoires in tissues likely differ from the TCR repertoires found in blood.

Using the deep immunoSEQ assay, multiplex PCR amplified TCR CDR3 regions from genomic DNA. Extracted genomic DNA from each cell subset was distributed evenly across all wells of several immunoSEQ 96-well plates, and each plate was treated as a replicate. For sorted subsets, 150 to 200 ng genomic DNA, equal to some 30,000 T cell genomes, was loaded into each replicate PCR. Purified libraries were measured with a Qubit 3.0 fluorometer, size-checked on a Bioanalyzer 2100, and measured again with the KAPA Library Quantification kit. A separate single-read 150-cycle Illumina NextSeq 550 flow cell was used to sequence each immunoSEQ 96-well plate. The original methods were these. Because only junctional sequences without quality scores were contained in the immunoSEQ output, filtering matching that applied to full-length reads could not be performed. To assign V/J genes and CDR3, sequences were annotated using PyIR, a Python wrapper for IgBLAST v1.9, with IMGT germline references. Reads were filtered out if the reads had weak V/J assignments (E-value above 1e-6), no CDR3, stop codons, out-of-frame junctions, or ambiguous translated residues. V3J clonotypes were defined as sequences sharing the same inferred V gene, J gene, and CDR3 amino acid sequence. Percentage overlap between repertoires was calculated by dividing the number of shared unique clonotypes by the size of the smaller repertoire. RTK rarefaction, the Chao1 estimator, and Recon v2.1 estimates of unobserved clonotypes were used to assess repertoire richness. OLGA was used to compute generation probabilities for all TCRbeta clonotypes that the gDNA method yielded from four donors. TCRdb provides this immuneACCESS table in a form limited to in-frame rearrangements. Some clones are lacking; in checked studies, under half of them reflect an unresolved V gene, and why the rest are absent is not known. The D gene and trimming were derived from the DNA, and the V and J assignments and clone size from that table. The sample table shows about 1,800,000 clones, and about 95% are seen once. Of the sample, less than 1.5% falls within the top ten clones.

CD8 naive samples were obtained by positive selection for CCR7 among CD45RO-negative cells, yielding a CD45RA+CCR7+ population from which TemRA cells were excluded. The donors were healthy, HIV-negative adults with no recently reported acute infections or vaccinations. All donors were Caucasian adults living in Nashville, Tennessee, USA. After blood collection by leukapheresis, PBMCs were isolated using Ficoll-Histopaque density gradient centrifugation and then cryopreserved in the vapor phase of liquid nitrogen. Analytical flow cytometry was used to check the purity and quantity of each magnetically sorted T cell population. From each sorted fraction, genomic DNA was isolated and quantified by UV absorbance on a Nanodrop 2000c.

The sequenced sample consisted of naive CD8+ T cells sorted from blood. The sample's cell subset or site label is to be understood as: CD45RA+CCR7+. The V and J genes are TRBV11-2 and TRBJ2-1; a weak D assignment points to TRBD2 (6 bases agree). The TCR sequence derives from a man in his late teens or twenties in good health. The CDR3 protein is CASSAEGRQFF. The DNA is TGTGCCAGCAGTGCGGAGGGGAGGCAGTTCTTC.